The entry below gives a single T cell receptor (beta chain) sequence along with its context. One entry per CDR3 protein, called by TCRdb with MiXCR from the RT-PCR reads. The top ten hold approximately 11% of the sample, which has some 570,000 distinct CDR3 sequences, 11% seen once. The data belong to a study of response to subunit inactivated influenza vaccine. The V gene's germline CDR1 is ENHRY and CDR2 SYGVKD. V dropped 3 bases and J dropped 5; count of bases not matched to a gene: 4. CDR3 length: 16 residues. These data are also associated with another study on T cells expressing NK-cell markers. That source reports: The TCR beta cDNA came from 5'RACE template switching with UMIs. Beta-chain profiling covered CD3+CD56+NKG2C+, CD3+CD56+NKG2C- and CD3+CD56-NKG2C+ sorted subsets. Six donors carried dominant NKG2C+ clonotypes that made up roughly 1.0-8% of their CD8+ T cells. Leadership of the CD3+CD56-NKG2C+ fraction also belonged to these clonotypes in several donors.

Material: PBMCs from blood, obtained on the day of vaccination. The gene calls are TRBV10-3 and TRBJ2-2; TRBD1 matches 12 bases. The receptor was isolated from a man aged 50-59 years who received an inactivated influenza vaccine. The DNA of the CDR3 is TGTGCCATCAGTGACCCGGGACAGGGGGCAACCGGGGAGCTGTTTTTT. The encoded protein is CAISDPGQGATGELFF.